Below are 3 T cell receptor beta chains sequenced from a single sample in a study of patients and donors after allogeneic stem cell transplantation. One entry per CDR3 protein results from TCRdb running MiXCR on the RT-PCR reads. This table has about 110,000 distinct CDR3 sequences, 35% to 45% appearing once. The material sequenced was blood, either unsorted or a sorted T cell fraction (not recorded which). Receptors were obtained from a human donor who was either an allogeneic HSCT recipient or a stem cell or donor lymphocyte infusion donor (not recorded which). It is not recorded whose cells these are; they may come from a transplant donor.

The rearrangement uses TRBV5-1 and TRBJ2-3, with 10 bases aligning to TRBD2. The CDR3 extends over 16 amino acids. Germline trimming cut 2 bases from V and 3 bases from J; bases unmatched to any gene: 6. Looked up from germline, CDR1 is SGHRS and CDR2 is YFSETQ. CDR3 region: CASSLGASGRTDTQYF. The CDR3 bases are TGCGCCAGCAGCTTAGGGGCTAGCGGGAGAACAGATACGCAGTATTTT. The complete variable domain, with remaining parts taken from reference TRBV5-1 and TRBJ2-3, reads KAGVTQTPRYLIKTRGQQVTLSCSPISGHRSVSWYQQTPGQGLQFLFEYFSETQRNKGNFPGRFSGRQFSNSRSEMNVSTLELGDSALYLCASSLGASGRTDTQYFGPGTRLTVL.

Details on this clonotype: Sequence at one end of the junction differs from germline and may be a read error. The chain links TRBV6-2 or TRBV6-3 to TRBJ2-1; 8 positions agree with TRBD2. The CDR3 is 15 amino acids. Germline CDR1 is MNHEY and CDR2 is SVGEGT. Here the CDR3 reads CASSYHSPPQRELFF. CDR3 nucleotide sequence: TGTGCCAGCAGTTACCATTCTCCCCCCCAGCGGGAGCTGTTCTTC.

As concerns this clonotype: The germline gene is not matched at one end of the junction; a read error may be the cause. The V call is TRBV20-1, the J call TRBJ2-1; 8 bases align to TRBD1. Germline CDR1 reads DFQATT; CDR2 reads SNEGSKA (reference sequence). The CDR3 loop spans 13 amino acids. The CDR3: CSAWKTGGLPELF. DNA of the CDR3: TGCAGTGCATGGAAAACAGGGGGTCTCCCGGAGCTCTTC.